This record looks at one T cell receptor (beta chain) sequence and its context. Its target is unknown. The source of the sample is a study of cytomegalovirus exposure and HLA in healthy donors. Broader study findings: Immune exposure data for these donors was limited to CMV serostatus.

60 Vbeta and 13 Jbeta primers were used in PCR. Produced via immunoSEQ multiplex PCR; TCRdb's table is partial and in-frame only. Recorded for this sample: approximately 52,000 clones. CDR1 and CDR2 (germline): MNHEY, SVGAGI. The CDR3 is made up of 14 amino acids. V gave up 2 bases and J gave up 3 bases; unmatched junction bases: 2. The sample was PBMCs. This receptor was identified in a man aged 50-60 years in good health and CMV-seropositive. The chain couples TRBV6-5 to TRBJ1-2; TRBD1 agrees at 8 bases. The CDR3 DNA follows: TGTGCCAGCAGTTACACGGACAGGGACTATGGCTACACCTTC. Translating it yields CASSYTDRDYGYTF.